This T cell receptor (beta chain) appears in the sequencing data of a study of blood T cell repertoires in COVID-19. Study overall: Donors in the United States, Italy and Spain gave samples during acute or convalescent COVID-19. T cells, B-cell-depleted T cells, or PBMCs provided the cDNA or gDNA that served as material.

Per the original data handling: Reference gene primer amplification gave estimated nucleated cell counts. Produced via immunoSEQ multiplex PCR; TCRdb's table is partial and in-frame only. V and J calls and clone size come straight from that table; D and trimming were deduced from the DNA. The sample has approximately 330,000 clones; 90% are singletons. One Seattle source followed patients from active infection through their disease course. Germline-derived CDR1 and CDR2 are SGHTA and FQGNSA. Trimming removed 0 bases from V and 0 bases from J; junction bases left unmatched: 5. The CDR3 has 17 amino acids.

Specimen: peripheral blood. The chain recombines TRBV7-2 with TRBJ1-3; the match to TRBD1 covers 7 bases. This TCR was recovered from a woman in her forties with COVID-19, enrolled during active disease. CDR3 DNA sequence: TGTGCCAGCAGCTTAGCAGGGGGCGCGCTCTCTGGAAACACCATATATTTT. Translation gives CASSLAGGALSGNTIYF.